These 28 T cell receptor beta chains came from one sample sequenced in a study of beta chain features in type 1 diabetes. General study findings and limits: Shortening that was moderate but significant affected the TCRB CDR3s of Type 1 diabetes patients in all four CD4+ subsets.

The isolated RNA, all of it, was reverse transcribed, so expressed TCRB transcripts were what got sequenced. Profiling relied on immunoSEQ multiplex PCR, and the TCRdb table lists in-frame clones only, not all of them. The table records about 710,000 clones, more than 12% of them present only once. These TCRs' antigens remain unknown. The sample comprised naive CD4+ T cells from blood. Every receptor here comes from a man between 18 and 29 years old with type 1 diabetes.

CDR3 sequence (DNA): TGTGCCAGCAGTGTTTACCAAGAGACCCAGTACTTC. This sequence encodes CASSVYQETQYF. This rearrangement joins TRBV2 to TRBJ2-5; no reliable D call. Germline CDR1 reads SNHLY; CDR2 reads FYNNEI. Deletions cut 4 bases from V and 0 bases from J, with 3 bases between. The CDR3 covers 12 residues.

This clone has just a few counts. The chain carries TRBV5-7 and TRBJ2-1; 12 bases agree with TRBD1. TRBV5-7 is given ORF status, its function remaining uncertain. The CDR3 is made up of 17 amino acids. The junction had 11 bases not matched to a gene; V was cut back by 4 bases and J by 6 bases. The CDR3 is CASSGGQGAESRNEQFF. The DNA of the CDR3 is TGTGCCAGCAGCGGGGGACAGGGGGCGGAATCCCGCAATGAGCAGTTCTTC.

This clone has more than one count but fewer than ten. The V call is TRBV7-2, the J call TRBJ2-1; a possible D gene is TRBD1 (5 bases). V gave up 4 bases and J gave up 9 bases, with 7 bases separating them. The CDR3 consists of 11 residues. Germline values: CDR1 SGHTA, CDR2 FQGNSA. The CDR3 reads CASSSTGEQFF. CDR3 sequence (DNA): TGTGCCAGCAGCTCAACAGGTGAGCAGTTCTTC. The full variable domain, completed using reference TRBV7-2 and TRBJ2-1, is GAGVSQSPSNKVTEKGKDVELRCDPISGHTALYWYRQSLGQGLEFLIYFQGNSAPDKSGLPSDRFSAERTGGSVSTLTIQRTQQEDSAVYLCASSSTGEQFFGPGTRLTVL.

This clone was detected a few times. One end of the junction is discordant with germline, which a read error may explain. This chain connects TRBV10-3 to TRBJ2-3, with D possibly being TRBD1 (5 bases). The CDR3 runs 13 residues. Germline CDR1 and CDR2: ENHRY and SYGVKD. CDR3 sequence (DNA): TGTGCCATCAGTGAGTTATCGACAGTTACGCAGTATTTT. Translating gives CAISELSTVTQYF.

This clone was counted between two and nine times. The CDR3 DNA is TGTGCCAGCAGCAGTTCGGGGACGGGACCCTACGAGCAGTACTTC. It codes for CASSSSGTGPYEQYF. This sequence joins TRBV14 and TRBJ2-7; D tentatively fits TRBD1 or TRBD2 (5 bases each). V lost 5 bases and J 2 bases, leaving 16 bases between the germline ends. This CDR3 region has 15 residues. CDR1 and CDR2 (germline): SGHDN, FVKESK.

This clone turned up a few times. This chain uses TRBV10-3 with TRBJ2-5, with D unclear. V was shortened by 3 bases and J by 3 bases, with 14 bases between the two germline ends. The CDR3 is 15 amino acids. Germline CDR1 is ENHRY and CDR2 is SYGVKD. The CDR3 DNA reads as TGTGCCATCAGTGATCAAGCGAGTGGAGAAGAGACCCAGTACTTC. Its translation: CAISDQASGEETQYF.

J is TRBJ1-2 and V is TRBV5-1, with TRBD1 matching 10 bases. The V segment lost 4 bases and the J segment 7 bases; nucleotides outside the gene matches: 4. Per germline, CDR1 SGHRS and CDR2 YFSETQ. CDR3 length equals 13 residues. The DNA of the CDR3 is TGCGCCAGCAGCCTGGACAGGGGGACTGGCTACACCTTC. Protein: CASSLDRGTGYTF.

The chain combines TRBV15 with TRBJ1-1, with D possibly being TRBD1 (5 bases). The V gene lost 2 bases and the J gene lost 14 bases, with 18 bases spanning the gap. There are 13 residues in the CDR3. The germline CDR1 and CDR2 sequences are LNHNV and YYDKDF (reference sequence). Here the CDR3 DNA reads TGTGCCACCAGCAGACGCCCGGGGGACTTGGAATTCTTT. It translates to CATSRRPGDLEFF. The whole variable domain, remainder taken from reference TRBV15 and TRBJ1-1, is DAMVIQNPRYQVTQFGKPVTLSCSQTLNHNVMYWYQQKSSQAPKLLFHYYDKDFNNEADTPDNFQSRRPNTSFCFLDIRSPGLGDTAMYLCATSRRPGDLEFFGQGTRLTVV.

The V call is TRBV28, the J call TRBJ2-7, with TRBD1 matching over 8 bases. CDR1 and CDR2 from the germline V gene are MDHEN and SYDVKM. The V segment lost 6 bases and the J segment 4 bases; nucleotides outside the gene matches: 11. The CDR3 spans 15 residues. The chain's CDR3 is CASRPAGTGLYEQYF. Here the CDR3 DNA reads TGTGCCAGCAGGCCAGCCGGGACAGGTTTGTACGAGCAGTACTTC.

Only a few counts were recorded for this clone. This sequence joins TRBV7-6 and TRBJ2-2; D is ambiguous. The V and J ends lost 2 bases and 0 bases respectively, with 7 bases between them. This CDR3 is built from 15 residues. Germline CDR1 and CDR2: SGHVS and FNYEAQ. The CDR3 loop is CASSLLVPNTGELFF. The CDR3 DNA reads TGTGCCAGCAGCTTACTTGTACCGAACACCGGGGAGCTGTTTTTT.

The CDR3 DNA follows: TGTGCCAGCAGCCCCCAGGGGTATCAGCCCCAGCATTTT. As protein: CASSPQGYQPQHF. The chain carries TRBV7-2 and TRBJ1-5; possible D gene TRBD1, 6 bases. The CDR3 spans 13 residues. Trimming left V 5 bases short and J 5 bases short, with 10 bases between. CDR1 and CDR2 (germline): SGHTA, FQGNSA.

In its sample, this clone was seen a few times. In nucleotides, the CDR3 is TGTGCCAGCAGATTAGGACCAGCTACAGATACGCAGTATTTT. Translated, it gives CASRLGPATDTQYF. The V and J genes are TRBV28 and TRBJ2-3, with D unclear. The CDR3 runs 14 residues. V was shortened by 6 bases and J by 3 bases, with 13 bases between the two germline ends. CDR1 and CDR2 (germline): MDHEN, SYDVKM. Together with reference TRBV28 and TRBJ2-3, the CDR3 gives the full variable domain: DVKVTQSSRYLVKRTGEKVFLECVQDMDHENMFWYRQDPGLGLRLIYFSYDVKMKEKGDIPEGYSVSREKKERFSLILESASTNQTSMYLCASRLGPATDTQYFGPGTRLTVL.

The J gene is TRBJ2-7, the V gene TRBV30; possible D gene TRBD1, 6 bases. CDR1 and CDR2 from the germline V gene are GTSNPN and SVGIG (reference sequence). The V end was cut by 0 bases, the J end by 9 bases, with 21 bases between. There are 15 residues in the CDR3. CDR3 in amino acids: CAWSVPGTTVYVQYF. For the CDR3, the DNA is TGTGCCTGGAGTGTACCCGGGACAACCGTTTATGTGCAGTACTTC.

This clone showed up just a few times. The gene calls are TRBV5-6 and TRBJ2-3; TRBD1 agrees at 8 bases. CDR1 is SGHDT, CDR2 YYEEEE, per germline. The CDR3 is 16 residues long. The trim removed 3 bases at V and 2 bases at J, leaving 8 bases unmatched. The CDR3 DNA sequence: TGTGCCAGCAGCTACCGGGACAGGAGCCTCACAGATACGCAGTATTTT. Protein product: CASSYRDRSLTDTQYF.

This chain links TRBV7-9 with TRBJ2-1, with 11 bases that match TRBD2. J gave up 5 bases and V 5 bases, and 5 bases lay outside the gene matches. The CDR3 runs 15 residues. Germline CDR1 and CDR2: SEHNR and FQNEAQ (reference sequence). In DNA, the CDR3 is TGTGCCAGCAGCGCGGGGACTAGCGGCAACAATGAGCAGTTCTTC. It yields the protein CASSAGTSGNNEQFF.

This clone was detected a few times. CDR3 region: CAWSVNGGVGQNGYTF. The CDR3 DNA follows: TGTGCCTGGAGTGTAAACGGAGGGGTCGGTCAGAATGGCTACACCTTC. The J gene is TRBJ1-2, the V gene TRBV30; possible D gene TRBD1, 5 bases. The length of the CDR3 is 16 residues. Germline V gene sequence: CDR1 GTSNPN, CDR2 SVGIG (reference sequence). V lost 0 bases to trimming and J lost 6 bases, with 20 bases between them.

The J gene is TRBJ1-6, the V gene TRBV27; 9 bases align to TRBD1. The germline V gene has CDR1 MNHEY and CDR2 SMNVEV (reference sequence). V gave up 4 bases and J gave up 8 bases; unmatched junction bases: 12. The CDR3 spans 17 residues. The CDR3 region has the DNA TGTGCCAGCAGTTCCCCTTTTAGGGGACAGGGACATTCACCCCTCCACTTT. This codes for CASSSPFRGQGHSPLHF.

The CDR3 region is CASRNTENTGELFF. The CDR3 nucleotides read TGTGCCAGCAGGAACACCGAGAACACCGGGGAGCTGTTTTTT. The chain uses TRBV2 and TRBJ2-2, with D uncertain. This CDR3 region has 14 residues. Germline assignment: CDR1 SNHLY and CDR2 FYNNEI. With 6 bases removed from V and 1 base from J, the gap between germline ends came to 9 bases.

The chain is built from TRBV9 and TRBJ2-3; 10 bases match TRBD1. The ends lost 5 bases at V and 4 bases at J; junction bases unmatched: 7. CDR3 length: 15 residues. Germline-derived CDR1 and CDR2 are SGDLS and YYNGEE. DNA for the CDR3: TGTGCCAGCAGTCGTACCGGGACAGGGGCAGATACGCAGTATTTT. It translates to CASSRTGTGADTQYF.

This clone was counted between two and nine times. The rearrangement joins TRBV2 to TRBJ1-2; D uncertain. The V and J ends lost 8 bases and 2 bases respectively, with 9 bases between them. The CDR3 runs to 12 residues. Germline CDR1 reads SNHLY; CDR2 reads FYNNEI. CDR3 loop: CASLYDNYGYTF. The CDR3 nucleotides are TGTGCCAGCTTATATGACAACTATGGCTACACCTTC.

This clone was seen only a few times. The chain employs TRBV25-1 and TRBJ2-3; 10 bases line up with TRBD2. In germline, CDR1 is MGHDK, CDR2 SYGVNS. J was trimmed by 5 bases and V by 10 bases; bases with no gene match: 6. The CDR3 length is 13 residues. The CDR3 reads CATLLAGGDTQYF. The CDR3 DNA sequence: TGTGCCACACTTTTAGCGGGAGGAGATACGCAGTATTTT.

The J gene is TRBJ2-7, the V gene TRBV7-9; D is uncertain. This CDR3 is 12 amino acids long. Trimming pared 6 bases from V and 3 bases from J, leaving 9 bases between. In germline, CDR1 is SEHNR, CDR2 FQNEAQ (reference sequence). CDR3 region: CASRDRDYEQYF. For the CDR3, the DNA is TGTGCCAGCAGAGACCGCGACTACGAGCAGTACTTC.

This clone appeared a few times. The chain uses TRBV7-2 and TRBJ2-1, with 11 bases matching TRBD1. Germline lookup yields CDR1 SGHTA and CDR2 FQGNSA. J lost 4 bases, V lost 2 bases, and 1 base had no gene match. The CDR3 has 15 amino acids. The CDR3 protein is CASSLRDRGYNEQFF. The CDR3 nucleotides are TGTGCCAGCAGCTTAAGGGACAGGGGGTACAATGAGCAGTTCTTC.

This chain uses TRBV28 with TRBJ2-7; 7 bases are shared with TRBD1. The CDR3 length is 15 residues. J was trimmed by 2 bases and V by 0 bases; bases with no gene match: 4. CDR1 is MDHEN and CDR2 is SYDVKM in the germline V gene. The CDR3 sequence is CASSLWGDRAYEQYF. In DNA form, the CDR3 reads TGTGCCAGCAGTTTATGGGGGGACAGAGCCTACGAGCAGTACTTC.

This clone was observed once. The V and J genes are TRBV28 and TRBJ2-3; D is perhaps TRBD2 (5 bases). Germline V lookup: CDR1 MDHEN, CDR2 SYDVKM. The CDR3 contains 16 residues. V shed 1 base and J shed 0 bases, with 11 bases lying between them. The CDR3 is CASSLSLGRSTDTQYF. The CDR3, as DNA: TGTGCCAGCAGTTTATCACTAGGTCGTAGCACAGATACGCAGTATTTT. The full variable domain, with the rest looked up from reference TRBV28 and TRBJ2-3, is DVKVTQSSRYLVKRTGEKVFLECVQDMDHENMFWYRQDPGLGLRLIYFSYDVKMKEKGDIPEGYSVSREKKERFSLILESASTNQTSMYLCASSLSLGRSTDTQYFGPGTRLTVL.

This clone has only a few counts. This rearrangement joins TRBV10-3 to TRBJ2-1; D is perhaps TRBD2 (6 bases). CDR1 is ENHRY, CDR2 SYGVKD, per germline. The V end lost 8 bases, the J end lost 8 bases, and 16 bases lay between the germline ends. This CDR3 is 13 amino acids long. The CDR3 bases are TGTGCCATCGGGCGGGGAGATGGGGATGAGCAGTTCTTC. Residues: CAIGRGDGDEQFF.

V is TRBV11-2 and J is TRBJ1-2; a possible D gene is TRBD1 (5 bases). CDR1 is SGHAT and CDR2 is FQNNGV in the germline V gene. The CDR3 spans 13 residues. V was shortened by 5 bases and J by 8 bases, with 15 bases between the two germline ends. CDR3 amino acids: CASSLGPIGGYTF. The CDR3 nucleotides are TGTGCCAGCAGCCTGGGGCCGATAGGAGGCTACACCTTC. Drawing the rest from reference TRBV11-2 and TRBJ1-2, the complete variable domain is EAGVAQSPRYKIIEKRQSVAFWCNPISGHATLYWYQQILGQGPKLLIQFQNNGVVDDSQLPKDRFSAERLKGVDSTLKIQPAKLEDSAVYLCASSLGPIGGYTFGSGTRLTVV.

The genes are TRBV29-1 and TRBJ1-5; a possible D gene is TRBD1 (6 bases). The CDR3 loop spans 13 amino acids. V was trimmed by 4 bases and J by 2 bases, leaving 9 bases between them. Per the germline V gene, CDR1 is SQVTM and CDR2 is ANQGSEA. CDR3 sequence reads: CSVVAGGNQPQHF. The CDR3 coding sequence is TGCAGCGTTGTGGCAGGGGGCAATCAGCCCCAGCATTTT.